A single sample is the source of the 29 T cell receptor beta chains below, sequenced in a study of spatial heterogeneity in lung cancer (dated by TCRdb to the late 2010s). General study outcomes and caveats: The number of expanded intratumoral alpha and beta TCRs correlated with the tumor nonsynonymous mutation count.

Libraries came from 5' RACE. Sequenced using a NextSeq 500. Using fastp at Q25 and MiXCR, TCRdb reprocessed the public reads and kept productive beta chains. Every CDR3 protein is listed once, alongside the most common genes and DNA of its rows. Here the sample has over 2,500 distinct CDR3 sequences; approximately 11% occur a single time. Jointly, the top ten make up 9.5% to 15% of the sample. Antigen specificity for these receptors is unknown. Interpreted using the paper, the time point label stands for: sample taken at primary tumor resection. Sequences were derived from lung tumor tissue, sampled at surgery. The receptors derive from a male donor with early-stage non-small cell lung cancer.

This clonotype is labeled as medium-sized. Because this beta chain is a stray read in a library intended to capture alpha chains, its abundance should not be given much weight. The chain couples TRBV6-2 or TRBV6-3 to TRBJ2-5; no firm D call. This CDR3 comprises 13 residues. V dropped 2 bases and J dropped 0 bases, with 4 bases sitting between them. Germline assignment: CDR1 MNHEY and CDR2 SVGEGT. The CDR3 coding sequence is TGTGCCAGCAGTTACCAAGACCAAGAGACCCAGTACTTC. This translates into CASSYQDQETQYF.

In its sample, this clonotype is medium-sized. This beta chain is a stray sequence in a library constructed for alpha chains; its clone size is not meaningful. The V gene is TRBV7-2, the J gene TRBJ2-3; D is perhaps TRBD1 or TRBD2 (6 bases each). This CDR3 has 18 residues. Looked up from germline, CDR1 is SGHTA and CDR2 is FQGNSA. V lost 5 bases, J lost 10 bases, and 31 bases lay in between. The CDR3, as DNA: TGTGCCAGCAGCCCCTGGGCGGACACCGGGGGCCTGTTAGGAGCGCAGTATTTT. Its protein product is CASSPWADTGGLLGAQYF.

In its sample, this clonotype is large. This beta chain appears as a stray read in a library generated for alpha chains; its size is not informative. The chain carries TRBV27 and TRBJ1-5, with D possibly being TRBD1 (5 bases). CDR1 is MNHEY, CDR2 SMNVEV, per germline (reference sequence). Trimming shortened V by 5 bases and J by 1 base, and 12 bases separated the two germline ends. The CDR3 length is 15 residues. CDR3 nucleotide sequence: TGTGCCAGCAGTCCCCGTGGGGGGAGCAATCAGCCCCAGCATTTT. Its translation is CASSPRGGSNQPQHF.

This clonotype is classed as medium-sized. This beta chain is a stray sequence in a library constructed for alpha chains; its clone size is not meaningful. CDR3 region: CATSRGVVLHEQYF. CDR3 in DNA: TGTGCCACCAGCAGAGGAGTTGTTCTTCACGAGCAGTACTTC. The V and J genes are TRBV15 and TRBJ2-7; D uncertain. This CDR3 has 14 residues. The V end lost 1 base, the J end lost 5 bases, and 12 bases lay between the germline ends. Germline CDR1 reads LNHNV; CDR2 reads YYDKDF (reference sequence).

This clonotype was recorded a few times. This beta chain turned up in a library designed for alpha chains; as an off-target read, its abundance says little. J is TRBJ2-4 and V is TRBV27; D gene ambiguous. The CDR3 length is 14 residues. Germline V gene lookup returns CDR1 MNHEY and CDR2 SMNVEV (reference sequence). The V end lost 5 bases, the J end lost 0 bases, and 8 bases lay between the germline ends. The CDR3 protein is CASSDKLAKNIQYF. The CDR3 nucleotides read TGTGCCAGCAGTGACAAACTAGCCAAAAACATTCAGTACTTC.

In this sample, this clonotype is medium-sized (0.01 to 0.1%). For a library built for alpha chains, this beta chain is a stray read; little rests on its size. The chain joins TRBV20-1 to TRBJ1-6; D not certain. In germline, CDR1 is DFQATT, CDR2 SNEGSKA (reference sequence). V lost 6 bases, J lost 0 bases, and 21 bases lay in between. CDR3 length: 18 amino acids. The CDR3 sequence: CSASRGSPGSSYNSPLHF. DNA of the CDR3: TGCAGTGCCAGTCGTGGTTCCCCTGGGAGCTCCTATAATTCACCCCTCCACTTT.

This clonotype was found a few times. This beta chain turned up in a library designed for alpha chains; as an off-target read, its abundance says little. DNA of the CDR3: TGTGCCAGCAGTTACGACAGCCTCGCTAACTATGGCTACACCTTC. The encoded protein is CASSYDSLANYGYTF. The V gene is TRBV6-5, the J gene TRBJ1-2, with D possibly TRBD1 on 5 matching bases. The V end lost 2 bases, the J end lost 0 bases, and 10 bases lay between the germline ends. The CDR3 sequence is 15 residues long. Germline CDR1 is MNHEY and CDR2 is SVGAGI.

This clonotype is judged medium-sized. Within a library made for alpha chains, this beta chain is off target, and its count is uninformative. This chain uses TRBV5-5 with TRBJ2-3; D may be TRBD1 (5 bases). The CDR3 is 14 residues long. Germline CDR1 SGHKS, CDR2 YYEKEE (reference sequence). The V gene lost 4 bases and the J gene lost 6 bases, with 15 bases spanning the gap. DNA of the CDR3: TGTGCCAGCAGCCCGGAAGAGGACACTGATACGCAGTATTTT. It is translated as CASSPEEDTDTQYF.

By its share, this clonotype is medium-sized. Found in a library prepared for alpha chains, this beta chain is an off-target read, and its abundance has little meaning. The CDR3: CASSWGTGSSYNSPLHF. As DNA, the CDR3 is TGCGCCAGCAGCTGGGGGACAGGGAGCTCCTATAATTCACCCCTCCACTTT. The chain has TRBV5-1 and TRBJ1-6; 9 nucleotides align to TRBD1. From germline, CDR1 is SGHRS and CDR2 YFSETQ. This CDR3 has 17 amino acids. The V gene end was trimmed by 3 bases and the J gene end by 0 bases; junction bases not matched to a gene: 4.

In its sample, this clonotype is medium-sized. With the library built for alpha chains, this beta chain is off target and its frequency is not meaningful. This sequence joins TRBV28 and TRBJ2-3; D is undetermined. The CDR3 has 12 residues. Trimming pared 5 bases from V and 5 bases from J, leaving 8 bases between. Germline loops: CDR1 MDHEN, CDR2 SYDVKM. Here the CDR3 reads CASSQHVDTQYF. DNA for the CDR3: TGTGCCAGCAGTCAACATGTAGATACGCAGTATTTT.

As concerns this clonotype: With the library built for alpha chains, this beta chain is off target and its frequency is not meaningful. The chain employs TRBV4-2 and TRBJ1-2, with 8 bases that match TRBD1. V shed 0 bases, J shed 4 bases, and the junction held 4 bases outside the gene matches. Per germline, CDR1 LGHNA and CDR2 YNFKEQ. The CDR3 length is 15 residues. The CDR3 coding sequence is TGTGCCAGCAGCCAAGAACAGGGGGAGGCCTATGGCTACACCTTC. Its translation is CASSQEQGEAYGYTF.

Relative to its sample, this clonotype is medium-sized (0.01 to 0.1%). Within a library made for alpha chains, this beta chain is off target, and its count is uninformative. This chain joins TRBV9 and TRBJ2-4; D is unresolved. CDR3 length: 14 amino acids. Looked up from germline, CDR1 is SGDLS and CDR2 is YYNGEE. The ends were cut back, 1 base at V and 0 bases at J, with 5 bases in the middle. This chain's CDR3 is CASSVSLAKNIQYF. The CDR3 nucleotides are TGTGCCAGCAGCGTATCCCTAGCCAAAAACATTCAGTACTTC.

This clonotype is labeled as medium-sized. Being off target in a library aimed at alpha chains, this beta chain has a size of little meaning. This sequence joins TRBV7-9 and TRBJ2-3; 13 bases match TRBD2. The CDR3 extends over 17 amino acids. Germline V gene lookup returns CDR1 SEHNR and CDR2 FQNEAQ (reference sequence). J gave up 3 bases and V 5 bases, and 8 bases lay outside the gene matches. The CDR3 loop reads CASSQGLAGSRTDTQYF. The DNA for the CDR3 is TGTGCCAGCAGCCAGGGACTAGCGGGATCACGGACAGATACGCAGTATTTT.

By proportion, this clonotype is medium-sized. This beta chain is off target for a library built for alpha chains, so its abundance means little. The V and J genes are TRBV5-5 and TRBJ1-1, with D tentatively TRBD1 (5 bases). This CDR3 region has 15 residues. Deletions cut 0 bases from V and 0 bases from J, with 9 bases between. Germline CDR1 is SGHKS and CDR2 is YYEKEE (reference sequence). The CDR3 nucleotides read TGTGCCAGCAGCTTGGAGGGACGATTGAACACTGAAGCTTTCTTT. It is translated as CASSLEGRLNTEAFF.

In its sample, this clonotype is medium-sized (0.01 to 0.1%). For a library built for alpha chains, this beta chain is a stray read; little rests on its size. The chain links TRBV7-2 to TRBJ2-5, with D uncertain. Between the trimmed V and J ends, which lost 0 bases and 5 bases, there was a span of 7 bases. Germline loops: CDR1 SGHTA, CDR2 FQGNSA. The CDR3 runs to 13 residues. As DNA, the CDR3 is TGTGCCAGCAGCTTAGCAGTTCGGGAGACCCAGTACTTC. It specifies CASSLAVRETQYF.

This clonotype is labeled medium-sized. A library prepared for alpha chains yielded this beta chain as an off-target read; its size is of little meaning. The chain links TRBV11-2 to TRBJ2-5; TRBD2 aligns across 10 bases. V shed 4 bases and J 2 bases; nucleotides not matched to a gene: 7. The CDR3 is made up of 16 amino acids. CDR1 and CDR2 from the germline V gene are SGHAT and FQNNGV. The CDR3 region is CASSSLGLAAQETQYF. The CDR3 region has the DNA TGTGCCAGCAGCTCCTTAGGACTAGCGGCACAAGAGACCCAGTACTTC.

By proportion, this clonotype is medium-sized. Since it is a stray read in a library aimed at alpha chains, this beta chain has a size that is not meaningful. This sequence joins TRBV5-1 and TRBJ2-1, with D maybe TRBD2 (5 bases). The length of the CDR3 is 14 residues. V lost 4 bases to trimming and J lost 9 bases, with 17 bases between them. Germline CDR1 is SGHRS and CDR2 is YFSETQ. In nucleotides, the CDR3 is TGCGCCAGCAGCCTAAGCGGAACGGCGGGTGAGCAGTTCTTC. It is translated as CASSLSGTAGEQFF.

Within the sample, this clonotype is medium-sized (0.01 to 0.1%). The library was designed around alpha chains, so this beta chain is a stray read whose abundance carries little weight. V usage is TRBV28 and J usage is TRBJ1-3, with D possibly matching TRBD1 (5 bases). The CDR3 contains 14 residues. The germline V gene has CDR1 MDHEN and CDR2 SYDVKM. The V and J ends lost 4 bases and 3 bases respectively, with 10 bases between them. The chain's CDR3 is CASSSQGVGNTIYF. The CDR3 nucleotides are TGTGCCAGCAGTTCCCAGGGAGTTGGAAACACCATATATTTT.

By share of the sample, this clonotype is medium-sized. This beta chain turned up in a library designed for alpha chains; as an off-target read, its abundance says little. The chain recombines TRBV19 with TRBJ2-7; 9 nucleotides line up with TRBD1. The length of the CDR3 is 15 residues. The junction had 9 bases not matched to a gene; V was cut back by 7 bases and J by 2 bases. Germline assignment: CDR1 LNHDA and CDR2 SQIVND (reference sequence). CDR3 protein: CASTLGGTGPYEQYF. The CDR3 DNA reads as TGTGCCAGTACCCTTGGCGGGACAGGGCCCTACGAGCAGTACTTC.

By share, this clonotype ranks as medium-sized (0.01 to 0.1%). Because this beta chain is a stray read in a library intended to capture alpha chains, its abundance should not be given much weight. The V and J genes are TRBV7-2 and TRBJ2-1; a possible D gene is TRBD1 (5 bases). Trimming took 1 base from V and 8 from J, leaving 15 bases between them. Germline CDR1 reads SGHTA; CDR2 reads FQGNSA. The CDR3 is 15 residues long. The CDR3 sequence is CASSLGGRVVDEQFF. The DNA for the CDR3 is TGTGCCAGCAGCTTAGGGGGCAGGGTTGTTGATGAGCAGTTCTTC.

This clonotype is judged medium-sized. As an off-target read in a library built for alpha chains, this beta chain has a frequency of little significance. CDR3 in amino acids: CASRTGQAYGYTF. In DNA form, the CDR3 reads TGTGCCAGCAGGACAGGGCAGGCCTATGGCTACACCTTC. V gene TRBV6-5 combines with J gene TRBJ1-2, with 7 nucleotides matching TRBD1. Germline V lookup: CDR1 MNHEY, CDR2 SVGAGI. Trimming at V came to 6 bases and at J to 4 bases, leaving 5 bases not matched to a gene. The CDR3 extends over 13 amino acids.

This clonotype is medium-sized (0.01 to 0.1%). For a library built for alpha chains, this beta chain is a stray read; little rests on its size. This chain links TRBV24-1 with TRBJ2-3; 8 nucleotides line up with TRBD2. This CDR3 spans 15 amino acids. Losses at the gene ends were 4 bases for V and 5 bases for J; bases not matched to a gene: 7. Germline V gene data show CDR1 as KGHDR and CDR2 as SFDVKD. The chain's CDR3 is CATSELAGSIDTQYF. In DNA, the CDR3 is TGTGCCACCAGTGAGCTAGCGGGCTCGATAGATACGCAGTATTTT.

Points on this clonotype: Being off target in a library aimed at alpha chains, this beta chain has a size of little meaning. V is TRBV6-2 or TRBV6-3 and J is TRBJ2-3, with 7 bases fitting TRBD2. CDR1 and CDR2 (germline): MNHEY, SVGEGT. The CDR3 is 13 amino acids. The ends lost 5 bases at V and 10 bases at J; junction bases unmatched: 9. The CDR3 DNA sequence: TGTGCCAGCAGTGACCCCCCCCGGGGGGCGCAGTATTTT. Protein sequence: CASSDPPRGAQYF.

This clonotype qualifies as large. This beta chain lies outside the target of a library built for alpha chains; its clone size means little. The rearrangement links TRBV12-3 or TRBV12-4 to TRBJ1-4; TRBD1 might be the D (6 bases). The V end lost 6 bases, the J end lost 8 bases, and 16 bases lay between the germline ends. CDR3 size: 14 residues. The CDR3 DNA is TGTGCCAGCAGACTGGGGGCAGGGGAAGAAAAACTGTTTTTT. Protein sequence: CASRLGAGEEKLFF.

Comments on this clonotype: This beta chain lies outside the target of a library built for alpha chains; its clone size means little. The CDR3 reads CSASPRGYF. CDR3 DNA: TGCAGTGCGTCCCCCCGGGGGTATTTT. V gene TRBV20-1 combines with J gene TRBJ2-3; a weak D match, TRBD2 (5 bases). CDR3 size: 9 residues. V gave up 6 bases and J gave up 14 bases, with 12 bases separating them. The germline CDR1 and CDR2 sequences are DFQATT and SNEGSKA (reference sequence).

By sample fraction, this clonotype is large. A library made for alpha chains picked up this beta chain off target, so its size means little. This chain uses TRBV11-2 with TRBJ2-3; D may be TRBD1 or TRBD2 (5 bases each). From germline, CDR1 is SGHAT and CDR2 FQNNGV. CDR3 length: 14 amino acids. Trimming cost V 3 bases and J 4 bases, with 11 bases left between them. This CDR3 is CASSFGDRPDTQYF. CDR3 nucleotides: TGTGCCAGCAGCTTCGGGGACCGACCAGATACGCAGTATTTT.

By share, this clonotype ranks as medium-sized. The library was designed around alpha chains, so this beta chain is a stray read whose abundance carries little weight. The V call is TRBV29-1, the J call TRBJ2-7; TRBD2 is a possible D gene (6 bases). Germline V lookup: CDR1 SQVTM, CDR2 ANQGSEA. The V gene lost 3 bases and the J gene lost 3 bases, with 12 bases spanning the gap. CDR3 length equals 13 residues. This chain's CDR3 is CSVEEAGRYEQYF. For the CDR3, the DNA is TGCAGCGTTGAGGAAGCGGGCCGCTACGAGCAGTACTTC.

This clonotype has a count of ten or more. A library made for alpha chains picked up this beta chain off target, so its size means little. V usage is TRBV6-6 and J usage is TRBJ2-3; 8 bases are a match to TRBD1. J lost 1 base, V lost 5 bases, and 5 bases had no gene match. Germline V lookup: CDR1 MNHNY, CDR2 SVGAGI (reference sequence). This CDR3 spans 15 amino acids. CDR3 amino acids: CASSAPGQGTDTQYF. The CDR3 DNA reads as TGTGCCAGCAGTGCTCCGGGACAGGGCACAGATACGCAGTATTTT.

By frequency in the sample, this clonotype is medium-sized. The library was designed around alpha chains, so this beta chain is a stray read whose abundance carries little weight. The chain joins TRBV4-1 to TRBJ1-6; TRBD1 matches at 9 bases. The CDR3 runs 16 residues. Trimming cost V 4 bases and J 6 bases; bases outside gene matches: 7. The germline CDR1 and CDR2 sequences are MGHRA and YSYEKL. The CDR3 nucleotides read TGCGCCAGCAGCCGAGCACGGACAGGGGTTAATTCACCCCTCCACTTT. Protein: CASSRARTGVNSPLHF.